Each of the 15 T cell receptor beta chains below was sequenced from the same sample in a study of blood T cell repertoires in COVID-19 (TCRdb year 2020). Libraries were built with the immunoSEQ multiplex PCR assay. TCRdb took this table from immuneACCESS and kept in-frame rearrangements with V and J called. Such tables lack part of the clones; where checked against another copy, unresolved V genes explain under half of the gap, and the rest is unexplained. The sample table contains about 230,000 clones; only one count was recorded for roughly nine tenths of them. The ten largest account for 3% to 3.5% of the sample. The specimen sequenced was PBMCs or T cells enriched from blood (not recorded which). The receptors stem from a woman between 50 and 59 years old in a cohort exposed to, infected with or recovered from COVID-19 (not recorded which).

This clone was counted once. This chain connects TRBV5-4 to TRBJ2-2; a possible D gene is TRBD2 (6 bases). CDR1 SGHNT and CDR2 YYREEE come from the germline V gene (reference sequence). Trimming removed 0 bases at V and 3 bases at J, with 9 bases between. The CDR3 consists of 15 residues. CDR3 residues: CASSLGPGDTGELFF. CDR3 nucleotide sequence: TGTGCCAGCAGCTTGGGCCCGGGGGACACCGGGGAGCTGTTTTTT.

The rearrangement joins TRBV7-9 to TRBJ1-1; a weak D match, TRBD1 (6 bases). Germline V gives CDR1 SEHNR, CDR2 FQNEAQ (reference sequence). The V end lost 1 base, the J end lost 4 bases, and 13 bases lay between the germline ends. The CDR3 has 15 amino acids. The CDR3 DNA sequence: TGTGCCAGCAGCTTAGGACAGGTGAAAACCACTGAAGCTTTCTTT. Translation gives CASSLGQVKTTEAFF.

The chain has TRBV20-1 and TRBJ2-1; D is perhaps TRBD2 (6 bases). The CDR3 consists of 13 residues. CDR1 and CDR2 (germline): DFQATT, SNEGSKA (reference sequence). Trimming removed 3 bases at V and 7 bases at J, with 13 bases between. In DNA, the CDR3 is TGCAGTGCTAGTACCTCGGCGGGGAATGAGCAGTTCTTC. Residues: CSASTSAGNEQFF.

The J gene is TRBJ2-1, the V gene TRBV5-1; no clear D gene. With 5 bases removed from V and 4 bases from J, the gap between germline ends came to 19 bases. The CDR3 sequence is 16 residues long. Germline V gene data show CDR1 as SGHRS and CDR2 as YFSETQ. The CDR3 sequence is CASSQIRLTSYNEQFF. The CDR3, as DNA: TGCGCCAGCAGTCAGATACGACTTACATCATACAATGAGCAGTTCTTC.

The gene calls are TRBV29-1 and TRBJ2-1, with 15 bases aligning to TRBD2. CDR1 is SQVTM, CDR2 ANQGSEA, per germline. The CDR3 has 13 amino acids. V was pared by 5 bases and J by 9 bases, with 2 bases of the junction left unmatched. The CDR3 is CSVRTSGGAEQFF. CDR3 bases: TGCAGCGTTCGGACTAGCGGGGGGGCTGAGCAGTTCTTC.

The rearrangement links TRBV19 to TRBJ1-1; tentatively, D is TRBD1 (5 bases). CDR1 is LNHDA and CDR2 is SQIVND in the germline V gene (reference sequence). The length of the CDR3 is 12 residues. V was trimmed by 5 bases and J by 9 bases, leaving 13 bases between them. CDR3 sequence (DNA): TGTGCCAGTAGTCCTCTTCAGGGTAAAGCTTTCTTT. This codes for CASSPLQGKAFF.

The V call is TRBV5-1, the J call TRBJ2-1; 8 bases are shared with TRBD1. Looked up from germline, CDR1 is SGHRS and CDR2 is YFSETQ. V was pared by 4 bases and J by 2 bases, with 11 bases of the junction left unmatched. This CDR3 spans 17 amino acids. In DNA form, the CDR3 reads TGCGCCAGCAGCCATGGGACAGGTGGATTAACCTACAATGAGCAGTTCTTC. It is translated as CASSHGTGGLTYNEQFF.

The genes are TRBV30 and TRBJ2-2; D gene uncertain. The CDR3 sequence is 15 residues long. The germline gives CDR1 GTSNPN, CDR2 SVGIG (reference sequence). Trimming removed 2 bases from V and 1 base from J, with 11 bases in between. The CDR3 is CAWSSRRRNTGELFF. The CDR3 bases are TGTGCCTGGAGTAGCCGGCGGAGGAACACCGGGGAGCTGTTTTTT.

The chain carries TRBV6-2 or TRBV6-3 and TRBJ2-7; 10 bases map to TRBD2. Per the germline V gene, CDR1 is MNHEY and CDR2 is SVGEGT. The CDR3 covers 16 residues. V dropped 5 bases and J dropped 8; count of bases not matched to a gene: 15. The CDR3 is CASSALSGGTIFKQYF. CDR3 nucleotides: TGTGCCAGCAGTGCGCTTAGCGGGGGGACCATCTTCAAGCAGTACTTC.

The V gene is TRBV7-9, the J gene TRBJ1-2, with TRBD1 identical over 10 bases. Looked up from germline, CDR1 is SEHNR and CDR2 is FQNEAQ (reference sequence). This CDR3 comprises 17 residues. Trimming took 3 bases from V and 3 from J; bases not matched to a gene: 10. CDR3 DNA sequence: TGTGCCAGCAGCTTGACGGGACAGGGGCGGCTTGACTATGGCTACACCTTC. Translation: CASSLTGQGRLDYGYTF.

The chain employs TRBV2 and TRBJ2-3, with 7 positions matching TRBD2. Germline values: CDR1 SNHLY, CDR2 FYNNEI. With 3 bases clipped from V and 2 bases from J, the junction kept 2 bases outside the gene matches. There are 14 residues in the CDR3. The CDR3 DNA reads TGTGCCAGCAGTGAGACTAGCTACACAGATACGCAGTATTTT. This translates into CASSETSYTDTQYF. The full variable domain, in which reference TRBV2 and TRBJ2-3 provide the parts outside the CDR3, is EPEVTQTPSHQVTQMGQEVILRCVPISNHLYFYWYRQILGQKVEFLVSFYNNEISEKSEIFDDQFSVERPDGSNFTLKIRSTKLEDSAMYFCASSETSYTDTQYFGPGTRLTVL.

V is TRBV7-8 and J is TRBJ2-7; TRBD1 aligns across 7 bases. Trimming removed 3 bases from V and 7 bases from J; junction bases left unmatched: 6. Germline V gene data show CDR1 as SGHVS and CDR2 as FQNEAQ. The CDR3 is made up of 13 amino acids. The CDR3 region is CASSFADRQEQYF. The CDR3 bases are TGTGCCAGCAGCTTCGCGGACAGGCAAGAGCAGTACTTC.

This chain connects TRBV5-1 to TRBJ2-7; TRBD2 aligns across 7 bases. The CDR3 is 15 amino acids. Unmatched junction bases numbered 9, after V lost 0 bases and J lost 6 bases. The V gene's germline CDR1 is SGHRS and CDR2 YFSETQ. The CDR3 nucleotides read TGCGCCAGCAGCTTGGCCCCGGAAAAGCGGGGCGAGCAGTACTTC. It codes for CASSLAPEKRGEQYF.

V and J are TRBV9 and TRBJ2-3; 8 nucleotides match TRBD2. Germline trimming cut 0 bases from V and 2 bases from J; bases unmatched to any gene: 8. The CDR3 has 17 residues. Germline loops: CDR1 SGDLS, CDR2 YYNGEE. The CDR3 spells CASSVDARGAVTDTQYF. DNA for the CDR3: TGTGCCAGCAGCGTAGACGCGCGGGGGGCCGTCACAGATACGCAGTATTTT. Using reference TRBV9 and TRBJ2-3 for the parts outside the CDR3, the full variable domain is DSGVTQTPKHLITATGQRVTLRCSPRSGDLSVYWYQQSLDQGLQFLIQYYNGEERAKGNILERFSAQQFPDLHSELNLSSLELGDSALYFCASSVDARGAVTDTQYFGPGTRLTVL.

CDR3 nucleotides: TGTGCCAGCACCACAGGGGCTAGCAATCAGCCCCAGCATTTT. It translates to CASTTGASNQPQHF. The rearrangement links TRBV2 to TRBJ1-5, with 7 bases identical to TRBD1. CDR1 SNHLY and CDR2 FYNNEI come from the germline V gene. The length of the CDR3 is 14 residues. V shed 7 bases and J 0 bases; nucleotides not matched to a gene: 3.